The 16 T cell receptor beta chains listed next were all sequenced from one sample in a study of beta chain features in type 1 diabetes. Study results and limitations: Moderate yet significant TCRB CDR3 shortening was seen in Type 1 diabetes patients in all four CD4+ subsets.

Expressed TCRB transcripts were sequenced because the isolated RNA had all been reverse transcribed beforehand. Generated by immunoSEQ multiplex PCR, the TCRdb table keeps only in-frame clones and is missing some. The sample lists a few hundred thousand clones, more than 13% occurring once. The antigens of these receptors remain unknown. Sequenced sample: naive CD4+ T cells from blood. Source of these receptors: a man younger than 45 with type 1 diabetes.

This clone was picked up a small number of times. The chain is built from TRBV28 and TRBJ2-7, with 10 bases identical to TRBD2. With V trimmed by 7 bases and J by 4 bases, 4 bases remained unmatched. The CDR3 length is 13 residues. Looked up from germline, CDR1 is MDHEN and CDR2 is SYDVKM. The chain's CDR3 is CASTRTSGYEQYF. CDR3 in DNA: TGTGCCAGCACTAGGACTAGCGGTTACGAGCAGTACTTC.

The chain joins TRBV7-6 to TRBJ2-5, with D possibly TRBD2 on 6 matching bases. V gave up 2 bases and J gave up 3 bases, with 7 bases separating them. Germline V lookup: CDR1 SGHVS, CDR2 FNYEAQ. The length of the CDR3 is 13 residues. The CDR3 loop reads CASSLTGEETQYF. The CDR3, as DNA: TGTGCCAGCAGCTTAACGGGGGAAGAGACCCAGTACTTC. Together with reference TRBV7-6 and TRBJ2-5, the CDR3 gives the full variable domain: GAGVSQSPRYKVTKRGQDVALRCDPISGHVSLYWYRQALGQGPEFLTYFNYEAQQDKSGLPNDRFSAERPEGSISTLTIQRTEQRDSAMYRCASSLTGEETQYFGPGTRLLVL.

This clone was recorded a few times. This chain's CDR3 is CASRLQNTGELFF. In DNA, the CDR3 is TGTGCCAGCAGACTACAAAACACCGGGGAGCTGTTTTTT. J is TRBJ2-2 and V is TRBV6-6; D is uncertain. This CDR3 has 13 amino acids. Germline CDR1 reads MNHNY; CDR2 reads SVGAGI (reference sequence). V was pared by 6 bases and J by 2 bases, with 7 bases between.

V gene TRBV4-1 combines with J gene TRBJ1-5, with TRBD1 as a possible D gene (5 bases). Trimming cost V 0 bases and J 3 bases, with 15 bases left between them. The CDR3 loop spans 17 amino acids. Germline-derived CDR1 and CDR2 are MGHRA and YSYEKL. In DNA, the CDR3 is TGCGCCAGCAGCCAAGACCCGGCAGGGTCGAACAATCAGCCCCAGCATTTT. Protein: CASSQDPAGSNNQPQHF.

V usage is TRBV4-2 and J usage is TRBJ2-7, with TRBD1 identical over 10 bases. Germline V gene lookup returns CDR1 LGHNA and CDR2 YNFKEQ. J was trimmed by 3 bases and V by 0 bases; bases with no gene match: 5. This CDR3 is built from 16 residues. The CDR3 DNA reads as TGTGCCAGCAGCCAAGAACCGGGACAGGGGTACTACGAGCAGTACTTC. Translated, it gives CASSQEPGQGYYEQYF.

The CDR3 here is CASSVSLLSYEQYF. Written as DNA, the CDR3 is TGTGCCAGCAGTGTATCTCTCTTATCCTACGAGCAGTACTTC. The chain combines TRBV6-1 with TRBJ2-7, with D uncertain. V dropped 4 bases and J dropped 1 base, with 11 bases sitting between them. The germline gives CDR1 MNHNS, CDR2 SASEGT. The CDR3 has 14 amino acids.

This clone was detected only a few times. The chain is built from TRBV5-6 and TRBJ1-1; D is unresolved. Germline loops: CDR1 SGHDT, CDR2 YYEEEE. The CDR3 runs to 14 residues. V gave up 4 bases and J gave up 1 base, with 11 bases separating them. CDR3: CASSPFQANTEAFF. CDR3 DNA: TGTGCCAGCAGCCCGTTTCAAGCGAACACTGAAGCTTTCTTT.

The chain employs TRBV7-9 and TRBJ1-1; possible D gene TRBD1, 6 bases. V gave up 5 bases and J gave up 4 bases, with 14 bases separating them. Germline loops: CDR1 SEHNR, CDR2 FQNEAQ (reference sequence). The CDR3 is 14 amino acids. Here the CDR3 DNA reads TGTGCCAGCAGCCTACAGGGCCGTACCACTGAAGCTTTCTTT. Its protein is CASSLQGRTTEAFF.

The chain is built from TRBV9 and TRBJ2-7; 7 bases fit TRBD1. The CDR3 has 13 residues. The V segment lost 3 bases and the J segment 3 bases; nucleotides outside the gene matches: 3. The germline V gene encodes CDR1 SGDLS and CDR2 YYNGEE. The chain's CDR3 is CASSAGGNYEQYF. For the CDR3, the DNA is TGTGCCAGCAGCGCAGGGGGAAACTACGAGCAGTACTTC. The full variable domain, with the rest looked up from reference TRBV9 and TRBJ2-7, is DSGVTQTPKHLITATGQRVTLRCSPRSGDLSVYWYQQSLDQGLQFLIQYYNGEERAKGNILERFSAQQFPDLHSELNLSSLELGDSALYFCASSAGGNYEQYFGPGTRLTVT.

The rearrangement links TRBV28 to TRBJ2-2, with 7 bases that match TRBD2. Looked up from germline, CDR1 is MDHEN and CDR2 is SYDVKM. The CDR3 is 13 residues long. After removal of 10 bases from V and 3 bases from J, the junction contained 5 bases not matched to a gene. The CDR3 DNA reads as TGTGCCATAGTGGGGAGGGACACCGGGGAGCTGTTTTTT. Amino acid sequence: CAIVGRDTGELFF.

This clone was observed a handful of times. The chain couples TRBV5-1 to TRBJ1-5; no clear D gene. Deletions cut 0 bases from V and 6 bases from J, with 7 bases between. CDR1 and CDR2 from the germline V gene are SGHRS and YFSETQ. This CDR3 contains 13 residues. This CDR3 reads CASSLDLFQPQHF. The CDR3 coding sequence is TGCGCCAGCAGCTTGGACCTATTTCAGCCCCAGCATTTT.

This clone has more than one count but fewer than ten. The J gene is TRBJ1-1, the V gene TRBV28; D remains ambiguous. CDR1 and CDR2 from the germline V gene are MDHEN and SYDVKM. CDR3 length: 13 residues. V lost 3 bases and J lost 3, with 8 bases in between. The CDR3 region has the DNA TGTGCCAGCAGTTTTCGAGAGGACACTGAAGCTTTCTTT. This gives the protein CASSFREDTEAFF.

The chain couples TRBV5-4 to TRBJ2-5; D is undetermined. The CDR3 totals 12 residues. Trimming cost V 3 bases and J 4 bases, with 7 bases left between them. Germline CDR1 and CDR2: SGHNT and YYREEE (reference sequence). CDR3 bases: TGTGCCAGCAGCTCATTTCCAGAGACCCAGTACTTC. This translates into CASSSFPETQYF.

The chain links TRBV10-3 to TRBJ2-7; perhaps TRBD1 as D (6 bases). Trimming removed 10 bases from V and 5 bases from J, with 18 bases in between. CDR3 length equals 13 residues. The germline gives CDR1 ENHRY, CDR2 SYGVKD. CDR3 sequence: CATGTGFGNEQYF. DNA for the CDR3: TGTGCCACCGGTACAGGGTTCGGCAACGAGCAGTACTTC.

V usage is TRBV29-1 and J usage is TRBJ2-1; 9 nucleotides agree with TRBD1. The junction had 3 bases not matched to a gene; V was cut back by 4 bases and J by 5 bases. Germline CDR1 and CDR2: SQVTM and ANQGSEA. This CDR3 has 13 residues. The CDR3 coding sequence is TGCAGCGTTGCCCGGACAGGGGACAATGAGCAGTTCTTC. This encodes CSVARTGDNEQFF.

The chain carries TRBV7-2 and TRBJ2-2, with 10 bases fitting TRBD2. The CDR3 loop spans 17 amino acids. The J segment lost 6 bases and the V segment lost 1 base, leaving 8 bases of the junction unmatched. CDR1 and CDR2 (germline): SGHTA, FQGNSA. This CDR3 is CASSLGVASGSPGELFF. CDR3 bases: TGTGCCAGCAGCTTAGGTGTTGCTAGCGGGAGCCCCGGGGAGCTGTTTTTT.